This T cell receptor (beta chain) was retrieved from a study of blood T cell repertoires in COVID-19. Sequenced by immunoSEQ multiplex PCR; TCRdb stores in-frame clones only, minus some. Of about 220,000 clones in the sample, 75% to 85% were seen once. Seattle researchers signed up patients amid active infection and tracked them longitudinally. The receptor was isolated from a woman in her seventies with COVID-19, enrolled during active disease. The specimen sequenced was peripheral blood.

CDR3 region: CASSKAVQRQAVYEQYF. The CDR3 DNA follows: TGTGCCAGCAGCAAAGCCGTCCAGAGACAGGCGGTCTACGAGCAGTACTTC. V and J are TRBV21-1 and TRBJ2-7; TRBD1 is the table's D call, not checked against the DNA. TRBV21-1 is an annotated pseudogene. The CDR3 contains 17 residues.